One sample yielded the 25 T cell receptor beta chains listed below, sequenced in a study of graft-versus-host responses after intestinal transplantation. The antigens of these receptors remain unknown. Repertoires were generated with immunoSEQ multiplex PCR, while TCRdb's copy carries only in-frame clones and drops some. Of about 47,000 clones listed, approximately 96% are singletons. This sample comprised unstimulated CD8+ T cells sorted from spleen or lymph node cells, obtained before transplant. The receptors originated from a human donor who was the organ donor for an intestinal transplant.

The J gene is TRBJ2-3, the V gene TRBV6-6; no clear D gene. With 4 bases removed from V and 4 bases from J, the gap between germline ends came to 9 bases. The CDR3 is made up of 13 amino acids. CDR1 is MNHNY and CDR2 is SVGAGI in the germline V gene (reference sequence). The CDR3 region has the DNA TGTGCCAGCAGTTCCTCTATCGCAGATACGCAGTATTTT. This encodes CASSSSIADTQYF.

The chain recombines TRBV6-1 with TRBJ2-5; TRBD1 matches 7 bases. TRBJ2-7 explains the end of the DNA better; the J call may be wrong. This CDR3 comprises 13 residues. Germline V CDR1 and CDR2: MNHNS, SASEGT. CDR3 coding DNA: TGTGCCAGCACCCCCGGGACAGCCTACGAGCAGTACTTC. Residues: CASTPGTAYEQYF.

The CDR3 loop reads CASTFPGDPYNEQFF. Written as DNA, the CDR3 is TGTGCCAGCACTTTCCCCGGGGACCCATACAATGAGCAGTTCTTC. V is TRBV28 and J is TRBJ2-1; the D call may be TRBD1 or TRBD2 (5 bases each). The ends were cut back, 7 bases at V and 4 bases at J, with 17 bases in the middle. Germline CDR1 MDHEN, CDR2 SYDVKM. CDR3 length: 15 residues.

A single count supports this clone. V is TRBV27 and J is TRBJ1-2; D possibly corresponds to TRBD1 (6 bases). The germline V and J ends were trimmed by 4 bases and 3 bases, with 9 bases remaining between them. The CDR3 covers 13 residues. CDR1 and CDR2 from the germline V gene are MNHEY and SMNVEV (reference sequence). CDR3 protein: CASSSAGDYGYTF. CDR3 nucleotides: TGTGCCAGCAGTTCCGCAGGGGACTATGGCTACACCTTC.

The gene calls are TRBV5-4 and TRBJ2-3; D is unresolved. V gave up 4 bases and J gave up 10 bases, with 16 bases separating them. This CDR3 is built from 13 residues. Looked up from germline, CDR1 is SGHNT and CDR2 is YYREEE (reference sequence). CDR3 nucleotides: TGTGCCAGCAGCCCCACTCCGGCCGGTGCGCAGTATTTT. This sequence encodes CASSPTPAGAQYF.

The genes are TRBV19 and TRBJ2-7, with D possibly TRBD1 on 6 matching bases. Trimming removed 1 base from V and 9 bases from J, with 22 bases in between. CDR3 length: 16 amino acids. Germline loops: CDR1 LNHDA, CDR2 SQIVND (reference sequence). CDR3 sequence: CASSIASGHGSSRQYF. The CDR3 DNA follows: TGTGCCAGTAGTATAGCTTCGGGACATGGATCATCGAGGCAGTACTTC.

The genes are TRBV11-3 and TRBJ1-1; D unresolved. Germline assignment: CDR1 SGHNT and CDR2 YENEEA. This CDR3 contains 14 residues. V was shortened by 0 bases and J by 0 bases, with 5 bases between the two germline ends. The CDR3 nucleotides read TGTGCCAGCAGCTTAGATCCACTGAACACTGAAGCTTTCTTT. It yields the protein CASSLDPLNTEAFF.

V is TRBV7-6 and J is TRBJ1-1; 7 bases fit TRBD1. The germline V gene has CDR1 SGHVS and CDR2 FNYEAQ. J gave up 1 base and V 1 base, and 0 bases lay outside the gene matches. The CDR3 consists of 14 residues. CDR3 DNA: TGTGCCAGCAGCTTAGGACAGGGGAACACTGAAGCTTTCTTT. It translates to CASSLGQGNTEAFF.

The genes are TRBV28 and TRBJ1-5, with D hard to call. V lost 3 bases to trimming and J lost 5 bases, with 17 bases between them. Germline lookup yields CDR1 MDHEN and CDR2 SYDVKM. This CDR3 contains 16 residues. CDR3 bases: TGTGCCAGCAGTTTTATTCGCGCGGAGGCATATCAGCCCCAGCATTTT. Protein sequence: CASSFIRAEAYQPQHF.

The chain joins TRBV19 to TRBJ1-1; 7 bases map to TRBD1. Germline V CDR1 and CDR2: LNHDA, SQIVND (reference sequence). The CDR3 sequence is 13 residues long. The V segment lost 9 bases and the J segment 6 bases; nucleotides outside the gene matches: 10. The CDR3 region has the DNA TGTGCCAGCACCCAGGGGGTTGTGGCTGAAGCTTTCTTT. Its protein is CASTQGVVAEAFF.

The genes are TRBV28 and TRBJ2-5, with 11 bases fitting TRBD2. The J segment lost 2 bases and the V segment lost 2 bases, leaving 4 bases of the junction unmatched. Germline CDR1 is MDHEN and CDR2 is SYDVKM. CDR3 size: 16 residues. The CDR3 sequence is CASSLVLAGGQETQYF. The DNA for the CDR3 is TGTGCCAGCAGTTTAGTTCTAGCGGGGGGTCAAGAGACCCAGTACTTC.

The CDR3 bases are TGTGCCAGCAGCCCCCTGGGCGGGGAATCATCCTACGAGCAGTACTTC. This codes for CASSPLGGESSYEQYF. The chain carries TRBV7-3 and TRBJ2-7; weak D call: TRBD2 (6 bases). Trimming shortened V by 5 bases and J by 1 base, and 18 bases separated the two germline ends. This CDR3 has 16 residues. Per germline, CDR1 SGHTA and CDR2 FQGTGA.

This chain links TRBV7-3 with TRBJ1-4, with 11 nucleotides matching TRBD1. The CDR3 is 15 residues long. Germline lookup yields CDR1 SGHTA and CDR2 FQGTGA. The ends lost 5 bases at V and 8 bases at J; junction bases unmatched: 7. CDR3 nucleotide sequence: TGTGCCAGCAGCGATGGACAGGGGGCTGGAGAAAAACTGTTTTTT. Amino acids: CASSDGQGAGEKLFF. Filled out from reference TRBV7-3 and TRBJ1-4, the complete variable domain reads GAGVSQTPSNKVTEKGKYVELRCDPISGHTALYWYRQSLGQGPEFLIYFQGTGAADDSGLPNDRFFAVRPEGSVSTLKIQRTERGDSAVYLCASSDGQGAGEKLFFGSGTQLSVL.

This chain connects TRBV5-8 to TRBJ1-6; the match to TRBD1 covers 7 bases. The J segment lost 7 bases and the V segment lost 4 bases, leaving 14 bases of the junction unmatched. The germline gives CDR1 SGHTS, CDR2 YDEGEE. This CDR3 spans 17 amino acids. The CDR3 DNA reads TGTGCCAGCAGCCCCCCCGACAGGGAAGGTTGGAATTCACCCCTCCACTTT. Translated, it gives CASSPPDREGWNSPLHF.

The chain combines TRBV12-5 with TRBJ1-1; 8 bases line up with TRBD1. Germline V gene sequence: CDR1 LGHNT, CDR2 FRNRAP. V shed 0 bases, J shed 0 bases, and the junction held 6 bases outside the gene matches. There are 17 residues in the CDR3. For the CDR3, the DNA is TGTGCTAGTGGTTTGGTACTTGGGGACAGGCTGAACACTGAAGCTTTCTTT. Translating gives CASGLVLGDRLNTEAFF.

The chain uses TRBV9 and TRBJ2-3, with D possibly matching TRBD2 (6 bases). V lost 4 bases, J lost 4 bases, and 13 bases lay in between. Germline-derived CDR1 and CDR2 are SGDLS and YYNGEE. The CDR3 runs 14 residues. The CDR3 DNA sequence: TGTGCCAGCAGCCCCGGGGGAAGGGCAGATACGCAGTATTTT. Translation: CASSPGGRADTQYF.

This clone came up once. At one of its ends the junction is not consistent with the germline gene, which may arise from a read error. This chain joins TRBV7-2 and TRBJ2-6; TRBD2 matches 11 bases. CDR3 length: 18 residues. From germline, CDR1 is SGHTA and CDR2 FQGNSA. The DNA for the CDR3 is TGTGCCAGCACCCTGACTAGCGGGGATCCTTCTGAGGCCAACGTCCTGACTTTC. It codes for CASTLTSGDPSEANVLTF.

J is TRBJ2-2 and V is TRBV19; 7 bases are a match to TRBD1. The V segment lost 5 bases and the J segment 6 bases; nucleotides outside the gene matches: 9. CDR3 length: 15 residues. Per the germline V gene, CDR1 is LNHDA and CDR2 is SQIVND (reference sequence). This CDR3 reads CASSPSPGTAGELFF. The CDR3 bases are TGTGCCAGTAGTCCATCCCCCGGGACAGCCGGGGAGCTGTTTTTT.

This rearrangement joins TRBV27 to TRBJ1-1; D possibly corresponds to TRBD1 (6 bases). Looked up from germline, CDR1 is MNHEY and CDR2 is SMNVEV (reference sequence). The CDR3 runs to 13 residues. Trimming cost V 10 bases and J 2 bases, with 14 bases left between them. The chain's CDR3 is CATGDSGNTEAFF. Written as DNA, the CDR3 is TGTGCCACAGGGGACTCAGGAAACACTGAAGCTTTCTTT.

The chain carries TRBV28 and TRBJ1-1, with a weak D call TRBD1 (6 bases). CDR1 and CDR2 (germline): MDHEN, SYDVKM. This CDR3 is 11 amino acids long. Trimming cost V 5 bases and J 11 bases, with 12 bases left between them. CDR3 DNA: TGTGCCAGCAGTCTCGGGACAAACGCTTTCTTT. Protein sequence: CASSLGTNAFF.

This clone has only one observation. This chain joins TRBV10-3 and TRBJ2-7; D possibly corresponds to TRBD1 (5 bases). Germline assignment: CDR1 ENHRY and CDR2 SYGVKD. The CDR3 is 15 amino acids. Trimming took 4 bases from V and 5 from J, leaving 18 bases between them. In DNA, the CDR3 is TGTGCCATCAGTGTTCTTCAGGGTTCCTTCGACGAGCAGTACTTC. This encodes CAISVLQGSFDEQYF.

CDR3 residues: CASSIASGLNEQFF. The CDR3 DNA follows: TGTGCCAGTAGTATAGCTTCGGGGCTCAACGAGCAGTTCTTC. V and J are TRBV19 and TRBJ2-1; D assignment may be TRBD1 or TRBD2 (5 bases each). The germline V and J ends were trimmed by 1 base and 10 bases, with 14 bases remaining between them. This CDR3 has 14 residues. Germline V gives CDR1 LNHDA, CDR2 SQIVND (reference sequence).

V is TRBV7-9 and J is TRBJ1-5; TRBD1 is a possible D gene (5 bases). The CDR3 runs to 16 residues. Trimming took 1 base from V and 4 from J, leaving 14 bases between them. The germline V gene has CDR1 SEHNR and CDR2 FQNEAQ (reference sequence). The CDR3 DNA sequence: TGTGCCAGCAGCTTAGTAATCGGGACCGGTAATCAGCCCCAGCATTTT. Translating gives CASSLVIGTGNQPQHF.

V and J are TRBV30 and TRBJ1-1; D is unresolved. CDR3 length equals 13 residues. CDR1 GTSNPN and CDR2 SVGIG come from the germline V gene (reference sequence). Trimming stripped 3 bases from V and 1 base from J, with 9 bases between. CDR3 sequence reads: CAWRGTENTEAFF. Written as DNA, the CDR3 is TGTGCCTGGAGAGGAACTGAGAACACTGAAGCTTTCTTT.

V gene TRBV4-3 combines with J gene TRBJ1-2; 7 nucleotides match TRBD1. With 0 bases clipped from V and 8 bases from J, the junction kept 6 bases outside the gene matches. From germline, CDR1 is LGHNA and CDR2 YSLEER. The CDR3 extends over 14 amino acids. The CDR3 spells CASSQDRGTAGYTF. The DNA for the CDR3 is TGCGCCAGCAGCCAAGATCGAGGGACAGCGGGCTACACCTTC.